The 7 T cell receptor beta chains presented below share a single source sample, sequenced in a study of blood T cell repertoires in COVID-19. Clones were read by immunoSEQ multiplex PCR, and TCRdb kept only the in-frame ones, dropping some. The table includes around 380,000 clones, more than 75% detected once. Sequenced input: PBMCs or T cells enriched from blood (not recorded which). Receptors originate from a man between 25 and 39 years old who had recovered from COVID-19.

The CDR3 DNA follows: TGCGCCAGCAGGGCCCTAGGGGGGAACACTGAAGCTTTCTTT. Translating gives CASRALGGNTEAFF. The chain recombines TRBV5-1 with TRBJ1-1, with D maybe TRBD1 (6 bases). The ends were cut back, 5 bases at V and 1 base at J, with 12 bases in the middle. Per the germline V gene, CDR1 is SGHRS and CDR2 is YFSETQ. The CDR3 is 14 amino acids. The whole variable domain, filled in from reference TRBV5-1 and TRBJ1-1, reads KAGVTQTPRYLIKTRGQQVTLSCSPISGHRSVSWYQQTPGQGLQFLFEYFSETQRNKGNFPGRFSGRQFSNSRSEMNVSTLELGDSALYLCASRALGGNTEAFFGQGTRLTVV.

This clone was seen a few times. The CDR3, as DNA: TGTGCCAGCAGTGGAGATGACACTGAAGCTTTCTTT. Its protein product is CASSGDDTEAFF. The chain links TRBV2 to TRBJ1-1; D uncertain. Germline-derived CDR1 and CDR2 are SNHLY and FYNNEI. The CDR3 consists of 12 residues. With 4 bases removed from V and 3 bases from J, the gap between germline ends came to 6 bases.

The chain links TRBV6-5 to TRBJ2-2, with D tentatively TRBD1 (6 bases). CDR1 and CDR2 from the germline V gene are MNHEY and SVGAGI. The CDR3 sequence is 14 residues long. Trimming pared 8 bases from V and 4 bases from J, leaving 14 bases between. Here the CDR3 DNA reads TGTGCCAGCGGGTGGCAGGGGACCACCGGGGAGCTGTTTTTT. Its translation: CASGWQGTTGELFF.

The chain is built from TRBV6-5 and TRBJ1-1; tentative D call: TRBD1 (6 bases). Trimming stripped 6 bases from V and 3 bases from J, with 14 bases between. The CDR3 extends over 14 amino acids. The germline CDR1 and CDR2 sequences are MNHEY and SVGAGI. The DNA of the CDR3 is TGTGCCAGCAGACACCCACAGGGCGACACTGAAGCTTTCTTT. Amino acids: CASRHPQGDTEAFF.

The chain combines TRBV20-1 with TRBJ2-7; D ambiguous. The germline V gene encodes CDR1 DFQATT and CDR2 SNEGSKA (reference sequence). CDR3 size: 12 residues. V was clipped by 3 bases and J by 0 bases, with 6 bases between them. CDR3 bases: TGCAGTGCTAGTGTGGCCTCCTACGAGCAGTACTTC. It yields the protein CSASVASYEQYF.

The chain has TRBV9 and TRBJ2-2; 10 nucleotides match TRBD1. Germline CDR1 and CDR2: SGDLS and YYNGEE. The ends lost 2 bases at V and 5 bases at J; junction bases unmatched: 15. The CDR3 spans 19 residues. CDR3 loop: CASSVSSLTGQGGTGELFF. The CDR3 DNA is TGTGCCAGCAGCGTCAGCTCACTTACCGGACAGGGGGGAACCGGGGAGCTGTTTTTT.

This sequence joins TRBV6-6 and TRBJ2-7, with 7 positions matching TRBD2. Looked up from germline, CDR1 is MNHNY and CDR2 is SVGAGI (reference sequence). V was pared by 2 bases and J by 7 bases, with 11 bases of the junction left unmatched. CDR3 length equals 15 residues. CDR3 residues: CASSYMERGLREQYF. The CDR3 bases are TGTGCCAGCAGTTACATGGAGCGGGGACTCCGGGAGCAGTACTTC.